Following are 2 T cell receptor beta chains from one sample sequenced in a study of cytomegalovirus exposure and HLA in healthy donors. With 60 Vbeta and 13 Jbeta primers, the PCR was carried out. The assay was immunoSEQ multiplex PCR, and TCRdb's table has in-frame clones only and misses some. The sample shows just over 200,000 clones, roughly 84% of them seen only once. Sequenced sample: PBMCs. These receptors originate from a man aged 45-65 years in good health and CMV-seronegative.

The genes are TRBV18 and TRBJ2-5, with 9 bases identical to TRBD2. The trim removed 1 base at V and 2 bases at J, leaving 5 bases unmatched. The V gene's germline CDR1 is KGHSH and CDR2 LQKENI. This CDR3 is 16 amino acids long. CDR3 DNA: TGTGCCAGCTCACCACTTGGACTAGCGCCTCAAGAGACCCAGTACTTC. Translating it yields CASSPLGLAPQETQYF.

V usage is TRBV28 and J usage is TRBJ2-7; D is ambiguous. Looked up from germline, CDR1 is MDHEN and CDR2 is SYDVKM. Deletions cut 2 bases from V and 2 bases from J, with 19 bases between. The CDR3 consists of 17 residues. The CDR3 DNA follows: TGTGCCAGCAGTTTAGGGCAGCTACATACTTGGCCCTACGAGCAGTACTTC. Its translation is CASSLGQLHTWPYEQYF.